One TCR beta chain is described in this entry. CDR1 LNHDA and CDR2 SQIVND come from the germline V gene (reference sequence). Trimming took off 10 bases at V and 7 bases at J, with 16 bases between the two ends. The CDR3 covers 13 residues. TCRdb keeps only in-frame clones here, not all; method: immunoSEQ multiplex PCR. This sample has some 90,000 clones; about 90% occur once, and the top ten carry less than 20%. This sample is part of a study of T cell responses to AZD1222 COVID-19 vaccine. The sample was peripheral blood, taken on day 0 of AZD1222 vaccination. This clonotype was sampled from an adult in good health. V gene TRBV19 combines with J gene TRBJ1-4; D not resolved. Here the CDR3 reads CATSSRSGEKLFF. Here the CDR3 DNA reads TGTGCCACCTCGAGTAGGTCGGGTGAAAAACTGTTTTTT.